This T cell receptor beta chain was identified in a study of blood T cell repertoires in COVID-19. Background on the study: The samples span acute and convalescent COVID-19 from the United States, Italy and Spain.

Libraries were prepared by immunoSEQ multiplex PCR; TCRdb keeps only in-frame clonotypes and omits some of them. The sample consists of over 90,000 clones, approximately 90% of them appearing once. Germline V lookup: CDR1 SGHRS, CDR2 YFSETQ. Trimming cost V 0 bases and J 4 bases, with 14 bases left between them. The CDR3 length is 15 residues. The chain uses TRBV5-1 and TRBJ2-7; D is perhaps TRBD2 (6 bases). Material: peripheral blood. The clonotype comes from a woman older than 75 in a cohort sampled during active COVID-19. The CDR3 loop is CASSLGRGWHYEQYF. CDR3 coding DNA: TGCGCCAGCAGCTTGGGGAGGGGCTGGCATTACGAGCAGTACTTC. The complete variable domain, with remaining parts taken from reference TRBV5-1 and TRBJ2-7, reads KAGVTQTPRYLIKTRGQQVTLSCSPISGHRSVSWYQQTPGQGLQFLFEYFSETQRNKGNFPGRFSGRQFSNSRSEMNVSTLELGDSALYLCASSLGRGWHYEQYFGPGTRLTVT.